The entry that follows covers one T cell receptor beta chain sequence. The antigen is not known. This sample was taken from a study of identifying expanded T cells in peripheral blood. Findings and limits, study-wide: Clone count variance between roughly 2-week samples rose with total template count. Over about two and four weeks, about 17 and 20 clones changed, versus 1.2 between replicates.

The CDR3 covers 13 residues. CDR1 and CDR2 (germline): SGHDT, YYEEEE. The ends were cut back, 0 bases at V and 0 bases at J, with 3 bases in the middle. Method: immunoSEQ multiplex PCR; TCRdb's copy keeps in-frame clones and lacks some. This table has under 120,000 clones, 85% to 90% appearing once. No infections or other immune events were documented during collection. The rearrangement uses TRBV5-6 and TRBJ1-1; D is undetermined. This receptor was taken from a person between 18 and 75 years old in good health. The sequencing sample was made of blood. The DNA for the CDR3 is TGTGCCAGCAGCTTGGCTTTGAACACTGAAGCTTTCTTT. Amino acid sequence: CASSLALNTEAFF.